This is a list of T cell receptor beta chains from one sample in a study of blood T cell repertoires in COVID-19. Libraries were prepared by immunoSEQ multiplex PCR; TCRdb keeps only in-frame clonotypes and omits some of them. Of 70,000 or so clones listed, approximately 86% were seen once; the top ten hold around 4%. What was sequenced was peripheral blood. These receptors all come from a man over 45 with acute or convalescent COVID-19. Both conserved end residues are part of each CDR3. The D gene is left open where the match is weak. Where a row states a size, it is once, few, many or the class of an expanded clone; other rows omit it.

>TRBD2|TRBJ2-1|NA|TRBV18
CASSPLTSGDHNEQFF
TGTGCCAGCTCACCATTGACGAGCGGGGACCACAATGAGCAGTTCTTC
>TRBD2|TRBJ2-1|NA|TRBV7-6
CASSQGTSGGNEQFF
TGTGCCAGCAGCCAAGGGACTAGCGGGGGTAATGAGCAGTTCTTC
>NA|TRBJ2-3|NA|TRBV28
CASSLITPMTSTDTQYF
TGTGCCAGCAGTTTAATTACCCCGATGACTAGCACAGATACGCAGTATTTT
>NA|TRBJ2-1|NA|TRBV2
CASSRLPLARSSYNEQFF
TGTGCCAGCAGTCGACTACCCCTAGCGCGGAGCTCCTACAATGAGCAGTTCTTC
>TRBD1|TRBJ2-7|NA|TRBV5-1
CASSPSRQGVYEQYF
TGCGCCAGCAGCCCTAGTCGACAGGGGGTGTACGAGCAGTACTTC
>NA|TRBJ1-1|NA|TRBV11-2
CASSLDLYTEAFF
TGTGCCAGCAGCTTAGATCTATACACTGAAGCTTTCTTT
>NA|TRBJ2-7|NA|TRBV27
CASSLGQGPYEQYF
TGTGCCAGCAGTTTAGGGCAAGGCCCCTACGAGCAGTACTTC
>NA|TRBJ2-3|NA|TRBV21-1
CASSKALWPRVGNDTDTQYF
TGTGCCAGCAGCAAAGCGCTTTGGCCGAGGGTTGGTAACGACACAGATACGCAGTATTTT
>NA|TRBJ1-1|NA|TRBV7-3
CASSATVNTEAFF
TGTGCCAGCAGCGCGACAGTGAACACTGAAGCTTTCTTT
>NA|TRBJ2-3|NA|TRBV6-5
CASSYRQVSTDTQYF
TGTGCCAGCAGTTACCGACAGGTTAGCACAGATACGCAGTATTTT
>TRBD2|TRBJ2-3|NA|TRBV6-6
CASSYLAGLGTDTQYF
TGTGCCAGCAGTTACCTAGCGGGGTTGGGCACAGATACGCAGTATTTT
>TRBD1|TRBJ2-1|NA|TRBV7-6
CASMPTTGQLYNEQFF
TGTGCCAGTATGCCCACCACGGGACAGTTGTACAATGAGCAGTTCTTC
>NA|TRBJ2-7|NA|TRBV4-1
CASSQDQARKQYF
TGCGCCAGCAGCCAAGATCAAGCGCGTAAGCAGTACTTC
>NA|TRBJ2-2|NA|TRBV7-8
CASSLMIGQTNTGELFF
TGTGCCAGCAGCTTAATGATCGGACAGACGAACACCGGGGAGCTGTTTTTT
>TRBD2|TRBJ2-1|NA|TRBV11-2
CASSPSRGSSYNEQFF
TGTGCCAGCAGCCCGTCTCGCGGGAGTTCCTACAATGAGCAGTTCTTC
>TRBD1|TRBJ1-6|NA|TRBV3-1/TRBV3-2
CASSLDREASPLHF
TGTGCCAGCAGCCTCGACAGGGAAGCTTCACCCCTCCACTTT
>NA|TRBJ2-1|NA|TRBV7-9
CASSSYYNEQFF
TGTGCCAGCAGCTCCTATTACAATGAGCAGTTCTTC
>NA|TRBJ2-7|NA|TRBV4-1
CASSQDSTAGYEQYF
TGCGCCAGCAGCCAAGATAGTACAGCGGGCTACGAGCAGTACTTC
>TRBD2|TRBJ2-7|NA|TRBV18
CASSPPSSGRYEQYF
TGTGCCAGCTCACCACCCTCTAGCGGGCGATACGAGCAGTACTTC
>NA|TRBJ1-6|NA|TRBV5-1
CASSLVSLNSPLHF
TGCGCCAGCAGCTTGGTCTCTCTGAATTCACCCCTCCACTTT
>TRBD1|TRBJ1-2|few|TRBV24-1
CATSDPTGDGYTF
TGTGCCACCAGTGACCCAACAGGGGATGGCTACACCTTC
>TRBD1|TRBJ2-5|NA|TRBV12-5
CASGFGGQETQYF
TGTGCTAGTGGTTTTGGGGGACAGGAGACCCAGTACTTC
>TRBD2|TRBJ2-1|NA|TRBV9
CASSVAWGGNEQFF
TGTGCCAGCAGCGTAGCGTGGGGGGGCAATGAGCAGTTCTTC
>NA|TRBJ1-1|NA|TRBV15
CATSSSRGFTEAFF
TGTGCCACCAGCAGTTCGCGGGGATTCACTGAAGCTTTCTTT
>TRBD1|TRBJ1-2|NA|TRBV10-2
CASSAKQGDYGYTF
TGCGCCAGCAGTGCAAAACAGGGGGACTATGGCTACACCTTC
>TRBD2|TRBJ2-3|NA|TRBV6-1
CASSEAGDYTDTQYF
TGTGCCAGCAGTGAAGCAGGGGACTACACAGATACGCAGTATTTT
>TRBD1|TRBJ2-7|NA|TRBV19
CASSIPGQAYEQYF
TGTGCCAGTAGTATCCCGGGACAGGCGTACGAGCAGTACTTC
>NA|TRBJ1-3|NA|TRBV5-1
CASSIGTPAGTIYF
TGCGCCAGCAGCATCGGGACACCGGCCGGCACCATATATTTT
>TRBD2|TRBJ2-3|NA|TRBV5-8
CASSGTSGRADTQYF
TGTGCCAGCAGCGGCACTAGCGGGAGAGCAGATACGCAGTATTTT
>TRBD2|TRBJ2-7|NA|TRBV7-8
CASSKTSGSSYEQYF
TGTGCCAGCAGCAAAACTAGCGGGAGCTCCTACGAGCAGTACTTC
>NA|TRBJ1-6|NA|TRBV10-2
CASIGVRDSPLHF
TGCGCCAGCATCGGGGTTAGGGATTCACCCCTCCACTTT
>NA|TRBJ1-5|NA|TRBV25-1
CASSESGQGNNQPQHF
TGTGCCAGCAGTGAATCTGGTCAGGGAAATAATCAGCCCCAGCATTTT
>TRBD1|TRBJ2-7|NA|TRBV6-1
CASSEAWTGVTYEQYF
TGTGCCAGCAGTGAAGCATGGACAGGGGTTACCTACGAGCAGTACTTC
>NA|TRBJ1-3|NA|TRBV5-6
CASTAGNTIYF
TGTGCCAGCACGGCTGGAAACACCATATATTTT
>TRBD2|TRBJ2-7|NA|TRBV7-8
CASSSDRFLAGSREQYF
TGTGCCAGCAGCTCCGACCGGTTCCTAGCGGGATCTCGGGAGCAGTACTTC
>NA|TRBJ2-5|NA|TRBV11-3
CASSIGAGRPAYF
TGTGCCAGCAGCATCGGCGCGGGGAGGCCGGCGTACTTC
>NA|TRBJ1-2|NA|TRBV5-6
CASSLGQRANYGYTF
TGTGCCAGCAGCTTGGGACAGAGAGCTAACTATGGCTACACCTTC
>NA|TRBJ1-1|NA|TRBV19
CASKLGGLYTEAFF
TGTGCCAGTAAGTTGGGGGGTTTGTACACTGAAGCTTTCTTT
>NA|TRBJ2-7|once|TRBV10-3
CAISEGLGEQYF
TGTGCCATCAGTGAGGGGCTTGGCGAGCAGTACTTC
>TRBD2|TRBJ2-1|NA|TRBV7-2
CASSFGLDSHEQFF
TGTGCCAGCAGCTTCGGACTAGATAGTCATGAGCAGTTCTTC
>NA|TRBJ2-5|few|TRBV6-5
CASSYSVLGEQETQYF
TGTGCCAGCAGTTACTCGGTGTTAGGAGAACAAGAGACCCAGTACTTC
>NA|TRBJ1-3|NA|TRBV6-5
CASNPTPVGNTIYF
TGTGCCAGCAACCCGACACCGGTGGGAAACACCATATATTTT
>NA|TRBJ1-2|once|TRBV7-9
CASLGTGAGYGYTF
TGTGCCAGCCTCGGTACAGGCGCGGGGTATGGCTACACCTTC
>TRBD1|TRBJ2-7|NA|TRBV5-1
CASSPRDRDYEQYF
TGCGCCAGCAGCCCCCGGGACAGGGATTACGAGCAGTACTTC
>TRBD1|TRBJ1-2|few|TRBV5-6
CASSAYAGTGLF
TGTGCCAGCAGCGCCTACGCCGGGACAGGCCTCTTC
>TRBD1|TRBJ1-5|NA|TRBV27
CASSQLGQVSNQPQHF
TGTGCCAGCAGTCAGTTGGGACAGGTTAGCAATCAGCCCCAGCATTTT
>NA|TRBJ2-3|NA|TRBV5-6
CASSLSEGARDTQYF
TGTGCCAGCAGCTTGTCGGAGGGGGCCAGAGATACGCAGTATTTT
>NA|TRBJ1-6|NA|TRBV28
CASSLLPRDNSPLHF
TGTGCCAGCAGTTTACTCCCCCGAGATAATTCACCCCTCCACTTT
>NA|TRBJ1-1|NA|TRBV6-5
CASSYSETQSGTEAFF
TGTGCCAGCAGTTACTCGGAGACCCAAAGCGGAACTGAAGCTTTCTTT
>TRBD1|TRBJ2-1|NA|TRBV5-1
CASSRGQGSSYNEQFF
TGCGCCAGCAGCCGGGGACAGGGGAGCTCCTACAATGAGCAGTTCTTC
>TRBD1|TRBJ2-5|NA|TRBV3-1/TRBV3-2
CASSSRTGTETQYF
TGTGCCAGCAGCTCGCGGACAGGGACAGAGACCCAGTACTTC